These 13 T cell receptor beta chains were all obtained from the same sample, sequenced in a study of cytomegalovirus exposure and HLA in healthy donors. The PCR employed 60 Vbeta primers together with 13 Jbeta primers. Using immunoSEQ multiplex PCR, the repertoire was profiled, and TCRdb retains in-frame clones only, with some absent. This table has 150,000 to 200,000 clones, over 65% appearing once. Sequencing was performed on PBMCs. The receptors come from a man aged 18 to 29 in good health and CMV-seropositive.

This rearrangement joins TRBV19 to TRBJ1-1; D is ambiguous. The CDR3 length is 12 residues. The V end lost 3 bases, the J end lost 3 bases, and 5 bases lay between the germline ends. The germline gives CDR1 LNHDA, CDR2 SQIVND (reference sequence). In DNA, the CDR3 is TGTGCCAGTAGTATGAGCGACACTGAAGCTTTCTTT. Translation: CASSMSDTEAFF.

The chain joins TRBV7-9 to TRBJ2-1, with 7 bases matching TRBD1. The germline V gene encodes CDR1 SEHNR and CDR2 FQNEAQ (reference sequence). The CDR3 totals 15 residues. Trimming took 5 bases from V and 4 from J; bases not matched to a gene: 8. In DNA, the CDR3 is TGTGCCAGCAGCGCCCCCGGGACAGAATACAATGAGCAGTTCTTC. Translation: CASSAPGTEYNEQFF.

This clone was seen once. V usage is TRBV27 and J usage is TRBJ1-5; 10 bases align to TRBD1. Per germline, CDR1 MNHEY and CDR2 SMNVEV (reference sequence). J lost 6 bases, V lost 6 bases, and 5 bases had no gene match. The CDR3 spans 14 residues. The CDR3 spells CASSDRGQGQPQHF. The CDR3 DNA reads TGTGCCAGCAGCGACAGGGGGCAGGGTCAGCCCCAGCATTTT.

The chain links TRBV6-6 to TRBJ1-5; TRBD1 is a possible D gene (5 bases). Trimming removed 7 bases from V and 5 bases from J, with 15 bases in between. The germline V gene has CDR1 MNHNY and CDR2 SVGAGI (reference sequence). The CDR3 spans 14 residues. CDR3 coding DNA: TGTGCCAGCACCCCGGAGACAGCCCATCAGCCCCAGCATTTT. It translates to CASTPETAHQPQHF.

This chain connects TRBV6-1 to TRBJ2-7; weak D call: TRBD1 (5 bases). The V and J ends lost 7 bases and 6 bases respectively, with 16 bases between them. Germline V CDR1 and CDR2: MNHNS, SASEGT. CDR3 length: 13 residues. As DNA, the CDR3 is TGTGCCAGCAACCGACAGATGGAACGCGAGCAGTACGTC. Translation: CASNRQMEREQYV.

This sequence joins TRBV11-3 and TRBJ2-7, with TRBD1 matching over 8 bases. The length of the CDR3 is 14 residues. Germline V CDR1 and CDR2: SGHNT, YENEEA. V shed 8 bases and J 7 bases; nucleotides not matched to a gene: 13. The CDR3 sequence: CASRSGQAAGEQYV. The CDR3 coding sequence is TGTGCCAGCCGGTCGGGACAGGCGGCGGGGGAGCAGTACGTC.

The chain couples TRBV15 to TRBJ2-1; D may be TRBD1 (5 bases). The CDR3 totals 12 residues. Trimming stripped 1 base from V and 9 bases from J, with 7 bases between. Germline V gene lookup returns CDR1 LNHNV and CDR2 YYDKDF (reference sequence). For the CDR3, the DNA is TGTGCCACCAGCAGAGTTCAGGGTGAGCAGTTCTTC. Its protein is CATSRVQGEQFF. Variable domain in full (rest from reference TRBV15 and TRBJ2-1): DAMVIQNPRYQVTQFGKPVTLSCSQTLNHNVMYWYQQKSSQAPKLLFHYYDKDFNNEADTPDNFQSRRPNTSFCFLDIRSPGLGDTAMYLCATSRVQGEQFFGPGTRLTVL.

The chain uses TRBV21-1 and TRBJ2-1; the table names TRBD2, a call not compared with the DNA. TRBV21-1 is labeled a pseudogene. The CDR3 has 15 residues. The CDR3 sequence is CASSNEKTSYNEQFF. The CDR3 DNA sequence: TGTGCCAGCAGCAATGAAAAGACTTCCTACAATGAGCAGTTCTTC.

Many counts were recorded for this clone. The chain joins TRBV6-6 to TRBJ2-7, with D possibly being TRBD1 (6 bases). This CDR3 comprises 12 residues. V was pared by 6 bases and J by 5 bases, with 11 bases between. Looked up from germline, CDR1 is MNHNY and CDR2 is SVGAGI (reference sequence). CDR3 sequence (DNA): TGTGCCAGCAGCAGGACAGTGGACGAGCAGTACGTC. This translates into CASSRTVDEQYV.

The chain has TRBV2 and TRBJ2-2; 11 nucleotides align to TRBD2. CDR1 and CDR2 from the germline V gene are SNHLY and FYNNEI. J lost 2 bases, V lost 5 bases, and 7 bases had no gene match. This CDR3 is 17 amino acids long. The CDR3 DNA reads TGTGCCAGCAGTCCTCTACTAGCGGGAGCCAACACCGGGGAGCTGTTTTTT. It codes for CASSPLLAGANTGELFF.

This chain connects TRBV11-2 to TRBJ2-1; TRBD2 agrees at 9 bases. CDR3 length: 16 amino acids. Germline V lookup: CDR1 SGHAT, CDR2 FQNNGV. Trimming took 3 bases from V and 0 from J; bases not matched to a gene: 3. CDR3 DNA sequence: TGTGCCAGCAGCTTCAGCGGGGGGTACTCCTACAATGAGCAGTTCTTC. It encodes CASSFSGGYSYNEQFF.

This clone showed up just a few times. The chain uses TRBV6-5 and TRBJ1-1; a weak D match, TRBD1 (6 bases). This CDR3 has 15 amino acids. The V and J ends lost 5 bases and 1 base respectively, with 14 bases between them. CDR1 is MNHEY and CDR2 is SVGAGI in the germline V gene. The CDR3 spells CASSRTDSTNTEAFF. The CDR3 coding sequence is TGTGCCAGCAGTAGGACGGACAGCACGAACACTGAAGCTTTCTTT.

The chain is built from TRBV19 and TRBJ1-5; TRBD1 matches at 7 bases. The germline CDR1 and CDR2 sequences are LNHDA and SQIVND (reference sequence). This CDR3 comprises 14 residues. V lost 4 bases, J lost 3 bases, and 3 bases stayed unmatched. CDR3 DNA sequence: TGTGCCAGTAGTACGGGACAGCTCAATCAGCCCCAGCATTTT. Its protein product is CASSTGQLNQPQHF.